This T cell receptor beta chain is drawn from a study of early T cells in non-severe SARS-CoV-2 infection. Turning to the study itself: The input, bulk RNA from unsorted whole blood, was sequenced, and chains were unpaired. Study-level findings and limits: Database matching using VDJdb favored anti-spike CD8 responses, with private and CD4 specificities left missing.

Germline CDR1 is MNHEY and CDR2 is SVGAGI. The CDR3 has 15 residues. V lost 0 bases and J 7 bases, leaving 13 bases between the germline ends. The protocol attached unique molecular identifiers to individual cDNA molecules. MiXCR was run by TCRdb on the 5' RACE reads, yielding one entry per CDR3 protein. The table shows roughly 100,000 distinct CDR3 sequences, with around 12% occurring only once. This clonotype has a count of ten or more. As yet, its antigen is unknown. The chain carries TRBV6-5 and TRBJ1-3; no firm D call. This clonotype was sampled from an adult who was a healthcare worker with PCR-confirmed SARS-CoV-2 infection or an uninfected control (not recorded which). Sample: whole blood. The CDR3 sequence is CASSYSGRLENTIYF. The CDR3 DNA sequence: TGTGCCAGCAGTTACTCCGGAAGGCTGGAGAACACCATATATTTT.